The text below deals with one T cell receptor beta chain. Its antigen is not yet known. Base qualities are not provided; no much larger clone lies one nucleotide away. The time point label, as the study defines it: baseline before first vaccination. The vaccinee samples were drawn from two UK trials, COV001 and COV002, one of which was a single-blind randomized controlled phase 2/3 trial testing AZD1222 (ChAdOx1 nCoV-19) in healthy adults. For TCRbeta chain sequencing, PBMC samples from trial participants were taken at day 0 and at day 28 after the second dose. The sample belongs to a study of T cell responses to AZD1222 COVID-19 vaccine (dated by TCRdb to the early 2020s). Context from the whole study: AZD1222 recipients whose second dose came at about 4 weeks and those whose second dose came at about 12 weeks were combined into one group, since spike-specific TCR depth and breadth did not differ between the two schedules. A total of 230 to 250 trial participants underwent TCR sequencing, of whom 200 to 220 received two doses of AZD1222 and 26 received two doses of the MenACWY control vaccine. Enrollment into the trials was organized by age into subgroups of 18-55, 56-69 and 70-plus years, and those subgroups contained roughly 160, 29 and 62 TCR-sequenced participants, respectively.

Findings and caveats that apply to the study as a whole: Vaccine-associated CD4 TCRs spanned the whole spike protein, with dominant responses in regions 160-218 and 743-854. Spike-specific TCR breadth and depth rose significantly after two AZD1222 doses compared with day 0 and with MenACWY recipients. Participants were mostly white British, with more females than males. The authors suggested clonal diversity may have been underestimated. In the small 56-69-year group, the increase in depth fell short of significance, most likely because of low power. Epitopes outside the regions mutated in the B.1.351 and B.1.1.7 variants were reportedly recognized by nearly half of the unique spike-specific TCRs. Because no day 14 peak-response samples were available, the repertoires could be characterized only after the peak T cell response. Conclusions about previously exposed vaccinees were limited because only a handful of AZD1222 recipients were SARS-CoV-2 seropositive at baseline.

The CDR3 regions of human TCRbeta chains were subjected to immunosequencing. Concerning the study's data processing: Repertoire TCRs were checked for matches against a reference library of SARS-CoV-2-specific TCRs that had been generated using the MIRA antigen-specificity platform. Breadth was defined as the fraction of unique TCRs that were SARS-CoV-2-associated, and depth was defined as the fraction of total T cells that were SARS-CoV-2-associated. Using the MIRA data, every spike-specific TCR was mapped to the spike region that the TCR reacted to and assigned to either a CD4 or a CD8 class. Log10-transformed breadth and depth values were compared by one-way ANOVA with Sidak's multiple comparisons tests. TCRdb mirrors the immuneACCESS table, restricted to in-frame sequences. Some clones are absent from its copies; in checked studies, under half trace to an unresolved V gene, and the reason for the others is unknown. V and J calls plus clone size are reproduced from that table; the DNA served to infer D and trimming. Counted in this sample were 100,000 or so clones; 82% of them appeared once. The top ten hold approximately 5% of the sample.

V sheds 7 bases and J sheds 0 bases, leaving 15 bases between their ends. The CDR3, cysteine through phenylalanine, is 15 amino acids long. Solely the CDR3 DNA is kept, with 45 bases framed from the first base. From a lookup of the germline V gene, CDR1 and CDR2 are MNHEY and SVGAGI. This TCR was recovered from an adult in good health. The rearrangement joined TRBV6-5 to TRBJ1-1, and possibly TRBD1, on 5 matching bases. The sequencing used peripheral blood, collected on day 0 of AZD1222 vaccination. DNA sequence: TGTGCCAGCACTTTGGCGGTGGGGCTGAACACTGAAGCTTTCTTT. This encodes CASTLAVGLNTEAFF.